A selection of T cell receptor beta chains follows, all from one sample in a study of ipilimumab plus nivolumab after autologous stem cell transplantation. Libraries were prepared by immunoSEQ multiplex PCR; TCRdb keeps only in-frame clonotypes and omits some of them. Altogether 20,000 to 25,000 clones are present, 77% being singletons, with the ten largest covering around 20%. Here the sequenced sample was PBMCs, taken in a trial of ipilimumab plus nivolumab as post-transplant consolidation. The receptors come from a male donor with diffuse large B-cell lymphoma. CDR3s include the opening cysteine and the closing phenylalanine or tryptophan. D genes are given only for firm matches. Size is omitted from some rows. Given values are once, few, many or a class for expanded clones.

abundance: .
j_gene: TRBJ1-2
v_gene: TRBV11-2
d_gene: .
len: 15
CDR3aa: CASSSPRGGDYGYTF
CDR3nt: TGTGCCAGCAGCTCCCCTAGGGGGGGGGACTATGGCTACACCTTC

abundance: .
j_gene: TRBJ2-6
v_gene: TRBV21-1
d_gene: .
len: 19
CDR3aa: CASTLSNPPALSGANVLTF
CDR3nt: TGTGCCAGCACCCTTTCAAATCCCCCGGCCCTCTCTGGGGCCAACGTCCTGACTTTC

abundance: few
j_gene: TRBJ1-1
v_gene: TRBV28
d_gene: .
len: 15
CDR3aa: CASSFGVRGDTEAFF
CDR3nt: TGTGCCAGCAGTTTTGGGGTCAGGGGAGACACTGAAGCTTTCTTT

abundance: few
j_gene: TRBJ1-2
v_gene: TRBV18
d_gene: .
len: 13
CDR3aa: CASSPRGDYGYTF
CDR3nt: TGTGCCAGCTCACCCAGGGGCGACTATGGCTACACCTTC

abundance: once
j_gene: TRBJ2-1
v_gene: TRBV4-3
d_gene: TRBD2
len: 16
CDR3aa: CASSQPRAGGPTEQFF
CDR3nt: TGCGCCAGCAGCCAACCTAGAGCGGGGGGGCCCACTGAGCAGTTCTTC

abundance: few
j_gene: TRBJ2-1
v_gene: TRBV30
d_gene: .
len: 15
CDR3aa: CAWSSLGAGNNEQFF
CDR3nt: TGTGCCTGGAGCTCTCTTGGGGCAGGTAACAATGAGCAGTTCTTC

abundance: .
j_gene: TRBJ2-7
v_gene: TRBV6-5
d_gene: TRBD1
len: 14
CDR3aa: CASRSTGGGYEQYF
CDR3nt: TGTGCCAGCAGATCGACAGGGGGCGGCTACGAGCAGTACTTC

abundance: .
j_gene: TRBJ2-2
v_gene: TRBV5-5
d_gene: .
len: 15
CDR3aa: CASSLRQGFGGELFF
CDR3nt: TGTGCCAGCAGCTTGCGGCAGGGGTTCGGCGGGGAGCTGTTTTTT

abundance: .
j_gene: TRBJ2-5
v_gene: TRBV7-2
d_gene: .
len: 15
CDR3aa: CASSLYGGQGETQYF
CDR3nt: TGTGCCAGCAGCTTATATGGGGGCCAGGGTGAGACCCAGTACTTC

abundance: once
j_gene: TRBJ2-3
v_gene: TRBV6-1
d_gene: .
len: 13
CDR3aa: CASRSADTDTQYF
CDR3nt: TGTGCCAGCAGATCTGCGGACACAGATACGCAGTATTTT

abundance: .
j_gene: TRBJ2-2
v_gene: TRBV30
d_gene: TRBD1
len: 16
CDR3aa: CAWSPIDRGNTGELFF
CDR3nt: TGTGCCTGGAGTCCGATAGACAGGGGGAACACCGGGGAGCTGTTTTTT

abundance: .
j_gene: TRBJ1-5
v_gene: TRBV18
d_gene: .
len: 17
CDR3aa: CASSPKTGQTFNQPQHF
CDR3nt: TGTGCCAGCTCACCAAAAACGGGCCAGACATTCAATCAGCCCCAGCATTTT

abundance: .
j_gene: TRBJ2-5
v_gene: TRBV6-5
d_gene: TRBD2
len: 15
CDR3aa: CASSNSGGAYETQYF
CDR3nt: TGTGCCAGCAGTAACAGCGGGGGGGCCTACGAGACCCAGTACTTC

abundance: .
j_gene: TRBJ1-2
v_gene: TRBV15
d_gene: .
len: 15
CDR3aa: CATSRDNGQNYGYTF
CDR3nt: TGTGCCACCAGCAGAGATAACGGACAGAACTATGGCTACACCTTC

abundance: .
j_gene: TRBJ1-1
v_gene: TRBV10-3
d_gene: TRBD1
len: 15
CDR3aa: CAISESNRGMSEAFF
CDR3nt: TGTGCCATCAGTGAGTCGAACAGGGGAATGTCTGAAGCTTTCTTT

abundance: once
j_gene: TRBJ2-7
v_gene: TRBV18
d_gene: .
len: 14
CDR3aa: CASSQQGFSYGQYF
CDR3nt: TGTGCCAGCTCACAACAGGGCTTCTCCTACGGGCAGTACTTC

abundance: .
j_gene: TRBJ1-4
v_gene: TRBV2
d_gene: .
len: 13
CDR3aa: CASTGTGNEKLFF
CDR3nt: TGTGCCAGTACCGGGACCGGTAATGAAAAACTGTTTTTT

abundance: .
j_gene: TRBJ1-1
v_gene: TRBV5-8
d_gene: .
len: 13
CDR3aa: CASSLNRNTEAFF
CDR3nt: TGTGCCAGCAGCTTGAACAGGAACACTGAAGCTTTCTTT

abundance: .
j_gene: TRBJ2-7
v_gene: TRBV7-1
d_gene: .
len: 13
CDR3aa: CASSPSPGYEQYF
CDR3nt: TGTGCCAGCAGCCCAAGCCCAGGTTACGAGCAGTACTTC

abundance: .
j_gene: TRBJ1-6
v_gene: TRBV7-2
d_gene: .
len: 15
CDR3aa: CASSPRGLSNSPLHF
CDR3nt: TGTGCCAGCAGCCCTAGGGGTCTCTCTAATTCACCCCTCCACTTT

abundance: few
j_gene: TRBJ2-7
v_gene: TRBV7-2
d_gene: .
len: 14
CDR3aa: CASSSPGQRSEQYF
CDR3nt: TGTGCCAGCAGCTCTCCGGGACAACGATCCGAGCAGTACTTC

abundance: .
j_gene: TRBJ1-1
v_gene: TRBV7-9
d_gene: .
len: 16
CDR3aa: CASSPPEWGQNTEAFF
CDR3nt: TGTGCCAGCAGCCCTCCCGAATGGGGCCAAAACACTGAAGCTTTCTTT

abundance: .
j_gene: TRBJ2-5
v_gene: TRBV5-4
d_gene: TRBD1
len: 12
CDR3aa: CASSYPGQGDYF
CDR3nt: TGTGCCAGCAGCTACCCCGGACAGGGGGATTACTTC

abundance: .
j_gene: TRBJ2-2
v_gene: TRBV19
d_gene: TRBD2
len: 18
CDR3aa: CASSTGLAGTRSTGELFF
CDR3nt: TGTGCCAGTAGTACCGGACTAGCGGGGACTCGCAGCACCGGGGAGCTGTTTTTT

abundance: .
j_gene: TRBJ2-1
v_gene: TRBV7-9
d_gene: TRBD1
len: 14
CDR3aa: CASSGRTGGNEQFF
CDR3nt: TGTGCCAGCAGCGGCAGGACAGGGGGCAATGAGCAGTTCTTC

abundance: .
j_gene: TRBJ1-5
v_gene: TRBV30
d_gene: .
len: 15
CDR3aa: CAWSVGPGSNQPQHF
CDR3nt: TGTGCCTGGAGTGTAGGGCCCGGTAGCAATCAGCCCCAGCATTTT

abundance: .
j_gene: TRBJ2-1
v_gene: TRBV5-4
d_gene: TRBD2
len: 16
CDR3aa: CASSSGTSGDYNEQFF
CDR3nt: TGTGCCAGCAGCTCCGGGACTAGCGGGGACTACAATGAGCAGTTCTTC

abundance: .
j_gene: TRBJ2-5
v_gene: TRBV19
d_gene: .
len: 13
CDR3aa: CASKGLVSETQYF
CDR3nt: TGTGCCAGTAAAGGGCTAGTATCAGAGACCCAGTACTTC

abundance: .
j_gene: TRBJ2-2
v_gene: TRBV19
d_gene: .
len: 14
CDR3aa: CASSWELQTGELFF
CDR3nt: TGTGCCAGTTCGTGGGAACTCCAGACCGGGGAGCTGTTTTTT

abundance: .
j_gene: TRBJ1-6
v_gene: TRBV4-1
d_gene: .
len: 14
CDR3aa: CASSQDINPSPLHF
CDR3nt: TGCGCCAGCAGCCAAGATATTAACCCTTCACCCCTCCACTTT

abundance: .
j_gene: TRBJ2-7
v_gene: TRBV7-8
d_gene: TRBD2
len: 14
CDR3aa: CASSLGLGGSEQYF
CDR3nt: TGTGCCAGCAGCTTGGGACTAGGGGGTTCCGAGCAGTACTTC

abundance: .
j_gene: TRBJ2-5
v_gene: TRBV4-2
d_gene: TRBD2
len: 15
CDR3aa: CASSQVGAGGETQYF
CDR3nt: TGTGCCAGCAGCCAAGTTGGCGCGGGGGGTGAGACCCAGTACTTC

abundance: .
j_gene: TRBJ1-2
v_gene: TRBV28
d_gene: TRBD1
len: 12
CDR3aa: CASTTGAYGYTF
CDR3nt: TGTGCCAGCACTACAGGGGCCTATGGCTACACCTTC

abundance: once
j_gene: TRBJ2-6
v_gene: TRBV29-1
d_gene: .
len: 15
CDR3aa: CSALPQNSGANVLTF
CDR3nt: TGCAGCGCCCTACCTCAGAACTCTGGGGCCAACGTCCTGACTTTC

abundance: .
j_gene: TRBJ2-3
v_gene: TRBV5-1
d_gene: .
len: 16
CDR3aa: CASSLVSGEVPDTQYF
CDR3nt: TGCGCCAGCAGCTTGGTGTCAGGGGAGGTCCCAGATACGCAGTATTTT

abundance: .
j_gene: TRBJ1-1
v_gene: TRBV30
d_gene: TRBD1
len: 15
CDR3aa: CAWAKQGAAGGEAFF
CDR3nt: TGTGCCTGGGCCAAACAGGGGGCGGCGGGTGGTGAAGCTTTCTTT

abundance: .
j_gene: TRBJ1-6
v_gene: TRBV4-1
d_gene: TRBD1
len: 14
CDR3aa: CASSQGQRNSPLHF
CDR3nt: TGCGCCAGCAGCCAGGGACAGCGAAATTCACCCCTCCACTTT

abundance: .
j_gene: TRBJ2-5
v_gene: TRBV7-9
d_gene: .
len: 14
CDR3aa: CASSFNRDQETQYF
CDR3nt: TGTGCCAGCAGCTTTAACAGGGACCAAGAGACCCAGTACTTC

abundance: .
j_gene: TRBJ2-6
v_gene: TRBV25-1
d_gene: .
len: 18
CDR3aa: CASSARQGSGSGANVLTF
CDR3nt: TGTGCCAGCAGTGCGAGACAAGGATCGGGCTCTGGGGCCAACGTCCTGACTTTC

abundance: .
j_gene: TRBJ2-5
v_gene: TRBV4-3
d_gene: .
len: 12
CDR3aa: CASSQEGETQYF
CDR3nt: TGCGCCAGCAGCCAAGAGGGAGAGACCCAGTACTTC

abundance: .
j_gene: TRBJ2-2
v_gene: TRBV9
d_gene: .
len: 17
CDR3aa: CASSGQRGTTGTGELFF
CDR3nt: TGTGCCAGCAGCGGACAAAGAGGAACCACTGGCACCGGGGAGCTGTTTTTT

abundance: once
j_gene: TRBJ1-3
v_gene: TRBV19
d_gene: TRBD1
len: 17
CDR3aa: CASSATGTGSSGNTIYF
CDR3nt: TGTGCCAGTAGTGCCACAGGGACAGGGAGCTCTGGAAACACCATATATTTT

abundance: .
j_gene: TRBJ1-2
v_gene: TRBV27
d_gene: .
len: 14
CDR3aa: CASSSGADYYGYTF
CDR3nt: TGTGCCAGCAGTTCGGGGGCGGATTACTATGGCTACACCTTC

abundance: .
j_gene: TRBJ1-4
v_gene: TRBV7-9
d_gene: TRBD1
len: 14
CDR3aa: CASSSNQGGEKLFF
CDR3nt: TGTGCCAGCAGCTCTAACCAGGGGGGTGAAAAACTGTTTTTT

abundance: .
j_gene: TRBJ1-5
v_gene: TRBV28
d_gene: TRBD1
len: 14
CDR3aa: CASIYDRASRPQHF
CDR3nt: TGTGCCAGCATCTACGACAGGGCATCTCGGCCCCAGCATTTT

abundance: .
j_gene: TRBJ2-3
v_gene: TRBV10-3
d_gene: TRBD1
len: 14
CDR3aa: CAISTGQGTDTQYF
CDR3nt: TGTGCCATCAGTACGGGACAGGGCACAGATACGCAGTATTTT

abundance: .
j_gene: TRBJ2-7
v_gene: TRBV7-6
d_gene: .
len: 15
CDR3aa: CASSLPGPGAYEQYF
CDR3nt: TGTGCCAGCAGCCTACCGGGTCCAGGGGCCTACGAGCAGTACTTC

abundance: .
j_gene: TRBJ1-5
v_gene: TRBV5-5
d_gene: .
len: 14
CDR3aa: CASSEGNGNQPQHF
CDR3nt: TGTGCCAGCAGCGAGGGTAATGGCAATCAGCCCCAGCATTTT

abundance: few
j_gene: TRBJ2-3
v_gene: TRBV28
d_gene: .
len: 18
CDR3aa: CASSLSSTGLGDEDTQYF
CDR3nt: TGTGCCAGCAGTTTATCTTCTACGGGACTGGGGGACGAGGATACGCAGTATTTT

abundance: .
j_gene: TRBJ2-3
v_gene: TRBV11-1
d_gene: .
len: 17
CDR3aa: CASSLQGDSKWTDTQYF
CDR3nt: TGTGCCAGCAGCTTACAGGGAGATAGTAAGTGGACAGATACGCAGTATTTT

abundance: .
j_gene: TRBJ2-5
v_gene: TRBV28
d_gene: TRBD1
len: 15
CDR3aa: CASRFSGTGQETQYF
CDR3nt: TGTGCCAGCAGGTTCTCCGGGACAGGGCAAGAGACCCAGTACTTC

abundance: .
j_gene: TRBJ1-1
v_gene: TRBV5-1
d_gene: .
len: 15
CDR3aa: CASSSFPDRNTEAFF
CDR3nt: TGCGCCAGCAGCTCCTTCCCCGACAGGAACACTGAAGCTTTCTTT

abundance: .
j_gene: TRBJ1-2
v_gene: TRBV6-5
d_gene: .
len: 15
CDR3aa: CASSPAPDSSYGYTF
CDR3nt: TGTGCCAGCAGTCCTGCACCGGACAGTTCCTATGGCTACACCTTC

abundance: few
j_gene: TRBJ2-2
v_gene: TRBV19
d_gene: .
len: 13
CDR3aa: CASSIKATGELFF
CDR3nt: TGTGCCAGTAGTATCAAGGCGACCGGGGAGCTGTTTTTT

abundance: few
j_gene: TRBJ1-5
v_gene: TRBV18
d_gene: TRBD1
len: 14
CDR3aa: CASSPGTGPQPQHF
CDR3nt: TGTGCCAGCTCGCCCGGGACAGGGCCTCAGCCCCAGCATTTT

abundance: .
j_gene: TRBJ1-2
v_gene: TRBV5-1
d_gene: .
len: 14
CDR3aa: CASSLAAGNYGYTF
CDR3nt: TGCGCCAGCAGCTTGGCGGCAGGAAACTATGGCTACACCTTC